What follows describes a single T cell receptor beta chain. The CDR3 totals 12 residues. V gave up 6 bases and J gave up 1 base; unmatched junction bases: 2. CDR1 SQVTM and CDR2 ANQGSEA come from the germline V gene. This sample is part of a study of blood T cells in healthy people across ages. On the study more broadly: About one barcoded TCR beta cDNA was captured per two T cells.

Together with a sample-barcoded 5' primer, a J-beta primer mix was included in a second PCR lasting roughly 6 to 12 cycles. TCRdb re-called the 5' RACE reads with MiXCR, one entry per CDR3 protein. The sample lists hundreds of thousands of distinct CDR3 sequences, 25% seen once, with just under 9.5% in the top ten. These same records also appear under a second study, on T cells of mothers and their children.

The sequence came from a boy aged 5 to 17 in good health. The sample was blood. The V gene is TRBV29-1, the J gene TRBJ1-1; 7 bases align to TRBD1. The CDR3 here is CSVDRANTEAFF. CDR3 coding DNA: TGCAGCGTCGACAGGGCGAACACTGAAGCTTTCTTT.